The 28 T cell receptor beta chains presented below share a single source sample, sequenced in a study of T cell responses to AZD1222 COVID-19 vaccine. Produced via immunoSEQ multiplex PCR; TCRdb's table is partial and in-frame only. Altogether about 120,000 clones are present, around 93% being singletons, with the ten largest covering 14% to 15%. Sequenced material: peripheral blood, taken on day 0 of AZD1222 vaccination. These receptor sequences come from an adult in good health.

V usage is TRBV3-1 (or the pseudogene TRBV3-2) and J usage is TRBJ2-3, with TRBD2 identical over 11 bases. This CDR3 has 15 residues. The V gene end was trimmed by 4 bases and the J gene end by 5 bases; junction bases not matched to a gene: 5. Germline V CDR1 and CDR2: LGHDT, YNNKEL (reference sequence). This CDR3 is CASSLLAGAIDTQYF. The CDR3 bases are TGTGCCAGCAGCCTACTAGCGGGAGCGATAGATACGCAGTATTTT.

The chain joins TRBV14 to TRBJ2-4; the D call may be TRBD1 or TRBD2 (5 bases each). The CDR3 loop spans 16 amino acids. CDR1 SGHDN and CDR2 FVKESK come from the germline V gene. Trimming took 6 bases from V and 0 from J, leaving 15 bases between them. In DNA form, the CDR3 reads TGTGCCAGCAGTCATAAATTGGGGGTAGCCAAAAACATTCAGTACTTC. Protein sequence: CASSHKLGVAKNIQYF.

The chain employs TRBV6-2 or TRBV6-3 and TRBJ2-7; TRBD2 agrees at 13 bases. In germline, CDR1 is MNHEY, CDR2 SVGEGT. This CDR3 comprises 15 residues. V was pared by 2 bases and J by 4 bases, with 2 bases of the junction left unmatched. CDR3 coding DNA: TGTGCCAGCAGTTACCGGACTAGCGGGAGATACGAGCAGTACTTC. Translation gives CASSYRTSGRYEQYF.

The chain links TRBV6-5 to TRBJ2-7, with D tentatively TRBD2 (6 bases). This CDR3 has 12 amino acids. V lost 5 bases and J 7 bases, leaving 12 bases between the germline ends. In germline, CDR1 is MNHEY, CDR2 SVGAGI. DNA for the CDR3: TGTGCCAGCAGTCCCCTTGGGGGGGAGCAGTACTTC. Its translation: CASSPLGGEQYF.

The rearrangement uses TRBV4-3 and TRBJ1-4, with 8 positions matching TRBD1. The germline gives CDR1 LGHNA, CDR2 YSLEER. This CDR3 spans 17 amino acids. The V and J ends lost 0 bases and 1 base, in that order; junction bases with no gene match: 4. Written as DNA, the CDR3 is TGCGCCAGCAGCCAAGAGGCAGGGGGCTTAACTAATGAAAAACTGTTTTTT. Protein sequence: CASSQEAGGLTNEKLFF.

The V call is TRBV5-1, the J call TRBJ1-2; possibly TRBD1 for D (6 bases). The CDR3 loop spans 16 amino acids. V was trimmed by 4 bases and J by 8 bases, leaving 24 bases between them. Per germline, CDR1 SGHRS and CDR2 YFSETQ. CDR3 bases: TGCGCCAGCAGCCCATATAAAGGGGGGGGCTCCAAGGGCTACACCTTC. This translates into CASSPYKGGGSKGYTF.

This chain connects TRBV7-9 to TRBJ1-5; 8 bases match TRBD1. Germline V CDR1 and CDR2: SEHNR, FQNEAQ (reference sequence). V was clipped by 5 bases and J by 9 bases; unmatched bases: 3. The CDR3 covers 12 residues. The CDR3 bases are TGTGCCAGCAGCCCTGGACAGGGGCCCCAGCATTTT. It specifies CASSPGQGPQHF. Using reference TRBV7-9 and TRBJ1-5 for the parts outside the CDR3, the full variable domain is DTGVSQNPRHKITKRGQNVTFRCDPISEHNRLYWYRQTLGQGPEFLTYFQNEAQLEKSRLLSDRFSAERPKGSFSTLEIQRTEQGDSAMYLCASSPGQGPQHFGDGTRLSIL.

The chain employs TRBV30 and TRBJ2-7, with 7 bases that match TRBD1. Germline loops: CDR1 GTSNPN, CDR2 SVGIG (reference sequence). J lost 5 bases, V lost 5 bases, and 6 bases had no gene match. The CDR3 has 12 amino acids. CDR3 residues: CAWHHGQDEQYF. The CDR3 coding sequence is TGTGCCTGGCACCATGGACAGGACGAGCAGTACTTC.

The rearrangement joins TRBV5-1 to TRBJ2-7; TRBD1 agrees at 7 bases. This CDR3 contains 18 residues. Losses at the gene ends were 1 base for V and 3 bases for J; bases not matched to a gene: 16. Germline values: CDR1 SGHRS, CDR2 YFSETQ. CDR3 DNA sequence: TGCGCCAGCAGCTTGTCCCCCAACGACAGGGATGGGCACTACGAGCAGTACTTC. It codes for CASSLSPNDRDGHYEQYF. Full variable domain (rest looked up from reference TRBV5-1 and TRBJ2-7): KAGVTQTPRYLIKTRGQQVTLSCSPISGHRSVSWYQQTPGQGLQFLFEYFSETQRNKGNFPGRFSGRQFSNSRSEMNVSTLELGDSALYLCASSLSPNDRDGHYEQYFGPGTRLTVT.

This clone was seen only once. The chain employs TRBV10-3 and TRBJ2-7; no clear D. The CDR3 covers 14 residues. Germline V gene data show CDR1 as ENHRY and CDR2 as SYGVKD. V was shortened by 3 bases and J by 0 bases, with 9 bases between the two germline ends. The CDR3 loop reads CAISDSTSSYEQYF. The CDR3, as DNA: TGTGCCATCAGTGACAGTACGAGCTCCTACGAGCAGTACTTC.

The CDR3, as DNA: TGTGCCAGCAGTTCCGCCGGGACAGGGCGTAGCGGCACCTACAATGAGCAGTTCTTC. Encoded protein: CASSSAGTGRSGTYNEQFF. The chain couples TRBV11-2 to TRBJ2-1, with 9 bases lining up with TRBD1. Germline CDR1 reads SGHAT; CDR2 reads FQNNGV. The CDR3 has 19 amino acids. Trimming cost V 6 bases and J 2 bases; bases outside gene matches: 17. The complete variable domain, with remaining parts taken from reference TRBV11-2 and TRBJ2-1, reads EAGVAQSPRYKIIEKRQSVAFWCNPISGHATLYWYQQILGQGPKLLIQFQNNGVVDDSQLPKDRFSAERLKGVDSTLKIQPAKLEDSAVYLCASSSAGTGRSGTYNEQFFGPGTRLTVL.

This clone was recorded once. The chain recombines TRBV3-1 (or the pseudogene TRBV3-2) with TRBJ2-4; 7 nucleotides agree with TRBD1. The V segment lost 4 bases and the J segment 0 bases; nucleotides outside the gene matches: 12. There are 18 residues in the CDR3. Germline CDR1 reads LGHDT; CDR2 reads YNNKEL (reference sequence). The CDR3 here is CASSPSPGQTLAKNIQYF. CDR3 bases: TGTGCCAGCAGCCCTTCCCCGGGACAGACACTAGCCAAAAACATTCAGTACTTC.

The chain uses TRBV28 and TRBJ1-2; 10 bases agree with TRBD1. The V and J ends lost 8 bases and 7 bases, in that order; junction bases with no gene match: 10. This CDR3 has 14 residues. Germline CDR1 and CDR2: MDHEN and SYDVKM. The CDR3 region has the DNA TGTGCCAGCGCCGACAGGGGGCCTGAACGTGGCTACACCTTC. Translating it yields CASADRGPERGYTF.

The chain employs TRBV27 and TRBJ2-2, with D perhaps matching TRBD1 (6 bases). Germline CDR1 reads MNHEY; CDR2 reads SMNVEV (reference sequence). The V end was cut by 0 bases, the J end by 0 bases, with 8 bases between. The CDR3 contains 16 residues. CDR3 loop: CASSLSPGANTGELFF. The CDR3 nucleotides read TGTGCCAGCAGTTTATCGCCAGGGGCGAACACCGGGGAGCTGTTTTTT.

This rearrangement joins TRBV19 to TRBJ1-2; D call uncertain. The CDR3 spans 12 residues. Deletions cut 9 bases from V and 4 bases from J, with 12 bases between. CDR1 LNHDA and CDR2 SQIVND come from the germline V gene (reference sequence). The CDR3 is CASRQVFYGYTF. CDR3 bases: TGTGCCAGCCGGCAGGTCTTCTATGGCTACACCTTC. The full variable domain, with the rest looked up from reference TRBV19 and TRBJ1-2, is DGGITQSPKYLFRKEGQNVTLSCEQNLNHDAMYWYRQDPGQGLRLIYYSQIVNDFQKGDIAEGYSVSREKKESFPLTVTSAQKNPTAFYLCASRQVFYGYTFGSGTRLTVV.

Concerning this clone: The sample carries other DNA sequences with the same CDR3. This chain links TRBV27 with TRBJ2-3; D is possibly TRBD2 (5 bases). CDR1 is MNHEY, CDR2 SMNVEV, per germline (reference sequence). Deletions cut 6 bases from V and 0 bases from J, with 10 bases between. The length of the CDR3 is 14 residues. CDR3 coding DNA: TGTGCCAGCAGGACGGGAACTAGCACAGATACGCAGTATTTT. This gives the protein CASRTGTSTDTQYF.

The chain has TRBV6-2 or TRBV6-3 and TRBJ1-1; tentative D call: TRBD1 (6 bases). The V and J ends lost 2 bases and 11 bases respectively, with 12 bases between them. Looked up from germline, CDR1 is MNHEY and CDR2 is SVGEGT. The length of the CDR3 is 12 residues. Here the CDR3 reads CASSYQGNGAFF. CDR3 nucleotide sequence: TGTGCCAGCAGTTACCAGGGGAACGGGGCTTTCTTT.

This clone occurred once. The chain recombines TRBV5-6 with TRBJ2-5, with unresolved D. Between the trimmed V and J ends, which lost 0 bases and 7 bases, there was a span of 4 bases. CDR3 size: 11 residues. CDR1 and CDR2 from the germline V gene are SGHDT and YYEEEE. Here the CDR3 DNA reads TGTGCCAGCAGCTTGGGCGGGACCCAGTACTTC. Residues: CASSLGGTQYF.

In its sample, this clone was seen once. V is TRBV4-3 and J is TRBJ1-2; TRBD1 agrees at 9 bases. Germline values: CDR1 LGHNA, CDR2 YSLEER. V shed 0 bases and J 3 bases; nucleotides not matched to a gene: 5. This CDR3 is 16 amino acids long. This CDR3 reads CASSQDWGQGDYGYTF. CDR3 nucleotides: TGCGCCAGCAGCCAAGATTGGGGACAGGGTGACTATGGCTACACCTTC.

This chain connects TRBV6-5 to TRBJ1-4; 11 positions agree with TRBD1. V shed 11 bases, J shed 8 bases, and the junction held 10 bases outside the gene matches. Germline V gene sequence: CDR1 MNHEY, CDR2 SVGAGI. The CDR3 has 14 residues. In nucleotides, the CDR3 is TGTGCCGGGTCAGACGGGACAGGGGGAGAAAAACTGTTTTTT. It codes for CAGSDGTGGEKLFF.

The chain has TRBV19 and TRBJ2-1, with D possibly matching TRBD1 (5 bases). The CDR3 runs 15 residues. Germline assignment: CDR1 LNHDA and CDR2 SQIVND (reference sequence). Trimming removed 5 bases from V and 0 bases from J, with 11 bases in between. CDR3 in DNA: TGTGCCAGTAGTCTACGACAGCTCTCCTACAATGAGCAGTTCTTC. As protein: CASSLRQLSYNEQFF.

This chain links TRBV27 with TRBJ1-4, with 7 bases lining up with TRBD1. This CDR3 contains 15 residues. Germline-derived CDR1 and CDR2 are MNHEY and SMNVEV (reference sequence). Germline trimming cut 6 bases from V and 3 bases from J; bases unmatched to any gene: 7. CDR3 in DNA: TGTGCCAGCAGAAAAACCGGGACAGCTAATGAAAAACTGTTTTTT. Translated: CASRKTGTANEKLFF.

This clone occurred once. CDR3 DNA sequence: TGTGCCAGCAGGACCCTCCCCCAAATACACCCCTCTGGAAACACCATATATTTT. Its protein product is CASRTLPQIHPSGNTIYF. J is TRBJ1-3 and V is TRBV11-2; D uncertain. V was pared by 6 bases and J by 0 bases, with 21 bases between. Germline-derived CDR1 and CDR2 are SGHAT and FQNNGV. This CDR3 has 18 residues.

The gene calls are TRBV29-1 and TRBJ1-2; D might be TRBD1 (5 bases). Trimming removed 0 bases from V and 1 base from J, with 18 bases in between. This CDR3 comprises 17 residues. The germline gives CDR1 SQVTM, CDR2 ANQGSEA. The CDR3 sequence is CSVEEYDRDLFNYGYTF. In DNA, the CDR3 is TGCAGCGTTGAAGAGTATGATCGGGACCTCTTTAACTATGGCTACACCTTC.

V and J are TRBV6-5 and TRBJ2-7; D may be TRBD1 (5 bases). Germline lookup yields CDR1 MNHEY and CDR2 SVGAGI. Trimming removed 2 bases from V and 4 bases from J, with 15 bases in between. The CDR3 has 15 residues. CDR3 amino acids: CASSYRQGTSYEQYF. The CDR3 DNA sequence: TGTGCCAGCAGTTACCGTCAGGGAACCTCGTACGAGCAGTACTTC.

The chain uses TRBV24-1 and TRBJ2-5, with 9 bases matching TRBD2. From germline, CDR1 is KGHDR and CDR2 SFDVKD. Trimming took 2 bases from V and 5 from J; bases not matched to a gene: 8. The CDR3 spans 16 residues. DNA for the CDR3: TGTGCCACCAGTGATTCTCATCGCGGGGGGGCGGAGACCCAGTACTTC. Its translation is CATSDSHRGGAETQYF.

This chain joins TRBV6-2 or TRBV6-3 and TRBJ2-5; 15 bases map to TRBD2. The V gene end was trimmed by 6 bases and the J gene end by 3 bases; junction bases not matched to a gene: 11. The CDR3 contains 18 residues. The germline gives CDR1 MNHEY, CDR2 SVGEGT. CDR3 loop: CASSPGTSGGPVKETQYF. The CDR3 DNA reads as TGTGCCAGCAGCCCCGGGACTAGCGGGGGGCCAGTCAAAGAGACCCAGTACTTC.

V is TRBV15 and J is TRBJ1-5; D uncertain. The CDR3 extends over 16 amino acids. Germline CDR1 LNHNV, CDR2 YYDKDF (reference sequence). The V end was cut by 0 bases, the J end by 7 bases, with 16 bases between. The CDR3 loop is CATSRDGIGPPQPQHF. The CDR3 DNA follows: TGTGCCACCAGCAGAGATGGGATTGGCCCCCCCCAGCCCCAGCATTTT.